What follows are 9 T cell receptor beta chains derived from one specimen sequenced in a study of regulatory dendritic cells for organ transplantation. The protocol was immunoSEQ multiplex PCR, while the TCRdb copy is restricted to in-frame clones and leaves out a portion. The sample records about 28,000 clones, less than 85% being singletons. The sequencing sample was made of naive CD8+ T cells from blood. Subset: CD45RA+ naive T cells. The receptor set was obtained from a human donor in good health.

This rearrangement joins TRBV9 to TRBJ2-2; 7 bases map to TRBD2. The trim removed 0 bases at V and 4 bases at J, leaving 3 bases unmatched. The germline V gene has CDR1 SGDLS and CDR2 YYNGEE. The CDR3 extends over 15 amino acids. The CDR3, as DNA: TGTGCCAGCAGCGTAGGAGCGGGGCTCACCGGGGAGCTGTTTTTT. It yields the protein CASSVGAGLTGELFF.

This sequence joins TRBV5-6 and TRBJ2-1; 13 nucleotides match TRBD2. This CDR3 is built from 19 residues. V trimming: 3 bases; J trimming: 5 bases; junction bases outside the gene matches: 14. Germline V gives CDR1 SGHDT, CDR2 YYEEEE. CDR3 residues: CASSWEGTRTSGGHNEQFF. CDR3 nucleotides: TGTGCCAGCAGCTGGGAGGGGACAAGGACTAGCGGGGGCCACAATGAGCAGTTCTTC. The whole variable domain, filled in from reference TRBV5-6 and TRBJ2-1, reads DAGVTQSPTHLIKTRGQQVTLRCSPKSGHDTVSWYQQALGQGPQFIFQYYEEEERQRGNFPDRFSGHQFPNYSSELNVNALLLGDSALYLCASSWEGTRTSGGHNEQFFGPGTRLTVL.

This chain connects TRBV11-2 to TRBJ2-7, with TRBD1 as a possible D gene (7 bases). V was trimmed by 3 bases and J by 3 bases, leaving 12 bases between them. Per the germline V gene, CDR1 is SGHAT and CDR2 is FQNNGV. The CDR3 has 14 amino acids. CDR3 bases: TGTGCCAGCAGCTTTGGAGGGGGCTTCTACGAGCAGTACTTC. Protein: CASSFGGGFYEQYF.

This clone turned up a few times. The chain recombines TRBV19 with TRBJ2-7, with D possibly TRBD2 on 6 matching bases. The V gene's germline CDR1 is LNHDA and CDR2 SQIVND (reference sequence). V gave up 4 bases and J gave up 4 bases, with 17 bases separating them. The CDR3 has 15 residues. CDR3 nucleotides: TGTGCCAGTAGTACCGGATGGGGGGTAGGATACGAGCAGTACTTC. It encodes CASSTGWGVGYEQYF.

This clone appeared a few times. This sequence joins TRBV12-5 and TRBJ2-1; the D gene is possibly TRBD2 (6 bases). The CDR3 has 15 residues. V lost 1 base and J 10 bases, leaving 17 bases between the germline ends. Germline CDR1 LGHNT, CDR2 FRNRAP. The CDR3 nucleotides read TGTGCTAGTGGTTTGGAAGGGACTTACCCGCCCGAGCAGTTCTTC. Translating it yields CASGLEGTYPPEQFF.

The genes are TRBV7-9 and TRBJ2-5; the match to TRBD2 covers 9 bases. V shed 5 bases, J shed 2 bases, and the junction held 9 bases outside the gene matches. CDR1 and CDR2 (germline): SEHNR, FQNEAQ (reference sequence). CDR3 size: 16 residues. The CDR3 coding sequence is TGTGCCAGCAGCCATCAGACTAGCGGTCTACAAGAGACCCAGTACTTC. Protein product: CASSHQTSGLQETQYF.

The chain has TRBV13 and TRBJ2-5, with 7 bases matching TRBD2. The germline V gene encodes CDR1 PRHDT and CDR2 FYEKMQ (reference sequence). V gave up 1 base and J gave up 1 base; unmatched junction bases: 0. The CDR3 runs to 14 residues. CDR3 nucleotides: TGTGCCAGCAGCTTAGCGGGGGGCCAAGAGACCCAGTACTTC. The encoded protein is CASSLAGGQETQYF.

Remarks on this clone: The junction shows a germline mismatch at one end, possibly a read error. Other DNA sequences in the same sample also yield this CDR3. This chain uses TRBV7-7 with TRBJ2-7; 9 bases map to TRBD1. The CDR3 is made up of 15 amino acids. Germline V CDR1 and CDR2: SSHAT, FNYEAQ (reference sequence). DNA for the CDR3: TGTGCTAGCAGCTTAGGCGTGGGACAGGGTGAGGAGCAGTACTTC. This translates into CASSLGVGQGEEQYF.

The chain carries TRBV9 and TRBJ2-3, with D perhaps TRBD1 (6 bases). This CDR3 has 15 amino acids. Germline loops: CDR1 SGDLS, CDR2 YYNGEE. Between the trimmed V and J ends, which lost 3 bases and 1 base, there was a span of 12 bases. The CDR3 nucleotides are TGTGCCAGCAGCGAGGCAGGGGTCGGCACAGATACGCAGTATTTT. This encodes CASSEAGVGTDTQYF.